The source of this T cell receptor beta chain is a study of T cell changes during pregnancy in multiple sclerosis. Data came from immunoSEQ multiplex PCR; TCRdb stores just in-frame clones and leaves some out. The sample has tens of thousands of clones; 80% to 95% are singletons. Germline lookup yields CDR1 MNHEY and CDR2 SMNVEV (reference sequence). Trimming removed 2 bases from V and 2 bases from J, with 10 bases in between. This CDR3 region has 14 residues. The chain carries TRBV27 and TRBJ2-7, with D maybe TRBD1 (5 bases). The TCR sequence derives from a female donor with multiple sclerosis, enrolled in a pregnancy study. The specimen was peripheral blood, collected in the second trimester of pregnancy. This CDR3 is CASSLSQGPYEQYF. DNA of the CDR3: TGTGCCAGCAGTTTAAGTCAGGGTCCCTACGAGCAGTACTTC.